This entry is about one TCR beta chain. Its target is unknown. All CD8+ T cell subsets were sorted in triplicate at over 250,000 cells each. CD45RO-CCR7+CD27+CD95- characterized naive CD8+ T cells. This CDR3 has 16 amino acids. Germline V gene data show CDR1 as PRHDT and CDR2 as FYEKMQ (reference sequence). The data derive from a study of CXCR3-negative and CXCR3-positive naive CD8 T cells. Study-level findings and limits: Against CXCR3-negative naive cells, CXCR3-positive naive cells showed more hydrophobic TRB CDR3s. Similar TRBV-TRBJ gene usage was seen in naive CXCR3-negative and CXCR3-positive cells, but not in memory cells. Both naive subsets had comparably high diversity; memory CD8+ cells much lower.

The authors made the TRB cDNA libraries by 5' RACE using UMI labels. TCRdb re-analyzed the 5' RACE reads; it lists each CDR3 protein once, without DNA. The repertoire table contains about 130,000 distinct CDR3 sequences. The sequence was obtained from a human donor in good health. Some clones in this sample may be carry-over from other donors' samples. The sample consisted of naive CXCR3+ CD8+ T cells from blood. The subset was: CD45RO-CCR7+CD27+CD95- naive CD8+ T cells expressing CXCR3 (TNR3+). The V call is TRBV13, the J call TRBJ1-2; TCRdb's assignment of TRBD1 cannot be checked, as there is no DNA. The CDR3 here is CASSSTNRVLIYGYTF.